This T cell receptor (beta chain) was recovered during a study of T cell responses to AZD1222 COVID-19 vaccine (dated by TCRdb to the early 2020s). Turning to the overall study: TCR sequencing covered some 250 trial participants: 200 to 210 given two doses of AZD1222 and approximately 25 given two doses of MenACWY control vaccine. Trial participants were enrolled by age into subgroups of 18-55, 56-69 and 70-plus years, and 148, 28 and 57 TCR-sequenced participants, respectively, were included in these subgroups.

Its CDR3 holds 19 amino acids, cysteine through phenylalanine. Kept here is only the CDR3 DNA, which spans 57 bases and is read in frame from base 1. The germline V gene yields SGHRS for CDR1 and YFSETQ for CDR2. V loses 0 bases at its end and J loses 3 bases; junction bases beyond the gene matches: 13. Broad study findings and their caveats: Vaccine-associated CD4 TCRs spanned the whole spike protein, with dominant responses in regions 160-218 and 743-854. Spike-specific TCR breadth and depth rose significantly after two AZD1222 doses compared with day 0 and with MenACWY recipients. Conclusions about previously exposed vaccinees are limited, since just a handful of AZD1222 recipients were seropositive for SARS-CoV-2 at baseline. The 56-69-year group was small, and its depth increase did not reach significance, likely because of low power. Because no samples from the day 14 peak response were available, repertoires could be characterized only after the peak T cell response. Reportedly, close to half of the unique spike-specific TCRs recognized epitopes lying outside the regions that are mutated in the B.1.351 and B.1.1.7 variants. Participants were mostly white British and included more females than males, and it was suggested by the authors that clonal diversity may have been underestimated.

The CDR3 regions of human TCRbeta chains were subjected to immunosequencing. As for the authors' bioinformatics: TCRs in the repertoires were matched against a reference library of SARS-CoV-2-specific TCRs that had been generated with the MIRA antigen-specificity platform. Breadth was defined as the fraction of unique TCRs that were SARS-CoV-2-associated. Depth was defined as the fraction of total T cells that were SARS-CoV-2-associated. Using the MIRA data, every spike-specific TCR was mapped to the spike region that the TCR reacted to and assigned to either a CD4 or a CD8 class. Log10-transformed breadth and depth values were compared by one-way ANOVA with Sidak's multiple comparisons tests. This immuneACCESS table, as held by TCRdb, lists in-frame sequences with V and J called but not all clones. Of the missing ones, under half trace to an unresolved V gene in checked studies; the others have no known cause. V and J calls plus clone size are reproduced from that table; the DNA served to infer D and trimming. A total of about 150,000 clones appear in this sample, around 90% of them only once. Together, the top ten hold about 3.8% of the sample.

On this clone: Its antigen remains unidentified. No qualities accompany the bases; no much larger clone lies one base away.

In the paper's terms, the time point label means: about 28 days (+/-7) after the second vaccine dose. AZD1222 recipients given second doses at about 4 weeks or at about 12 weeks were pooled, since spike-specific TCR depth and breadth were not found to differ between the two schedules. The vaccinee samples were drawn from two UK trials, COV001 and COV002, one of which was a single-blind randomized controlled phase 2/3 trial testing AZD1222 (ChAdOx1 nCoV-19) in healthy adults. Trial participant PBMC samples were collected at day 0 and day 28 after the second dose for TCRbeta chain sequencing. The material sequenced was peripheral blood, taken 28 days after the second AZD1222 dose. This sequence uses TRBV5-1 and TRBJ2-7; the central 12 bases match TRBD2. The TCR was taken from an adult who received the AZD1222 COVID-19 vaccine. The bases read TGCGCCAGCAGCTTGGTAGGACTAGCGGGATTGGAGGCCTACTACGAGCAGTACTTC. Its protein reads: CASSLVGLAGLEAYYEQYF. Reference TRBV5-1 and TRBJ2-7 genes cover what lies past the CDR3, so the full variable domain is KAGVTQTPRYLIKTRGQQVTLSCSPISGHRSVSWYQQTPGQGLQFLFEYFSETQRNKGNFPGRFSGRQFSNSRSEMNVSTLELGDSALYLCASSLVGLAGLEAYYEQYFGPGTRLTVT.